This T cell receptor (beta chain) emerged from a study of cytomegalovirus exposure and HLA in healthy donors. Across the whole study: The Caucasian-associated ancestry cluster contained 65% to 85% of the approximately 430 genotyped donors. Study-wide results and limits: The HLA-A and HLA-B alleles of most subjects were reportedly predicted accurately from TCR beta sequences. An apparent linkage of common viral pathogens to several of the most significant clusters emerged in a later analysis. Previously analyzed data showed that most TCR beta V segments were productive at a frequency of about 87% or about 30%.

Germline trimming cut 6 bases from V and 4 bases from J; bases unmatched to any gene: 7. The CDR3 is 15 residues long. CDR1 is LNHDA, CDR2 SQIVND, per germline (reference sequence). It was with 60 Vbeta and 13 Jbeta primers that the PCR ran. Profiling relied on immunoSEQ multiplex PCR, and the TCRdb table lists in-frame clones only, not all of them. This table holds about 59,000 clones, about 80% found once. About this clone: Antigen: not known.

V and J are TRBV19 and TRBJ2-3; 10 nucleotides line up with TRBD2. Sequencing was carried out using PBMCs. The TCR was taken from a woman aged 40 to 50 in good health and CMV-seronegative. CDR3 DNA: TGTGCCAGTAGGCCTCTAGCGGGAGCCCCAGATACGCAGTATTTT. Amino acid sequence: CASRPLAGAPDTQYF.